The present TCR beta chain was sequenced within a study of OX40 agonist ivuxolimab in advanced cancers. Study-wide context: In this cohort, patients received ivuxolimab, an agonistic anti-OX40 (CD134) antibody. Every 2 weeks, patients received ivuxolimab intravenously, dosed at 0.01 to 10 mg/kg. Patients were roughly 83% male with ages roughly 20 to 90, mean roughly 64. General study findings and limits: Partly responding patients at 0.1-3.0 mg/kg showed some of the smallest clonal expansion.

Using immunoSEQ multiplex PCR, the repertoire was profiled, and TCRdb retains in-frame clones only, with some absent. The sample lists about 77,000 clones; about 83% were seen once. V was pared by 8 bases and J by 0 bases, with 17 bases between. Per the germline V gene, CDR1 is MDHEN and CDR2 is SYDVKM. The CDR3 length is 16 residues. This clone appeared a single time. What it recognizes is unknown. The sample here was CD4+ or CD8+ T cells sorted from blood, taken in a trial of the OX40 agonist ivuxolimab. This sequence joins TRBV28 and TRBJ1-3; the D gene is possibly TRBD1 (5 bases). The receptor was isolated from an adult with an advanced solid tumor such as melanoma, head and neck, liver or kidney cancer. CDR3 DNA: TGTGCCAGCGGGGCCCCGTTGGGCAGCTCTGGAAACACCATATATTTT. It translates to CASGAPLGSSGNTIYF.